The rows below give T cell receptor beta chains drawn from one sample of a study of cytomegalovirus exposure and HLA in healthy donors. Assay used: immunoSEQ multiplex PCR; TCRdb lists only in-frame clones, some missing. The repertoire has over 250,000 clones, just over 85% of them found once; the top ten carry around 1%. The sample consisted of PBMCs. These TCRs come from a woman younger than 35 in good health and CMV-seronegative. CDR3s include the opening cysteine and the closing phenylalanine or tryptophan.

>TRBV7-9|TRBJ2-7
CASSLDQYREQYF
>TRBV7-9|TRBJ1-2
CASIGGIDGYTF
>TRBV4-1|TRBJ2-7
CASSQGTSLDEQYF
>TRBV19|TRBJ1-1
CASSITGISTEAFF
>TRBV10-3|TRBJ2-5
CAISEFTEETQYF
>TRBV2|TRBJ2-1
CASSEGGRTYNEQFF
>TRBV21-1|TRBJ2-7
CASSKDGDEQYF
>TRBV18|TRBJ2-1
CASSPRTGRSDEQFF
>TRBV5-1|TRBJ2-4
CASSQQGAGDIQYF
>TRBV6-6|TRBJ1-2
CASSYLITNYGYTF
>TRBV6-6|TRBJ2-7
CASSLNRGHSYEQYF
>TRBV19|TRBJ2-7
CASSQPDRVDEQYF
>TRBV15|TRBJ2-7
CATSGGRRRYEQYF
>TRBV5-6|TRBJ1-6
CASSWGDSLNSPLHF
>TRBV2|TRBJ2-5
CASSEPGQGVGETQYF
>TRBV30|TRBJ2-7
CAWSSHDSYEQYF
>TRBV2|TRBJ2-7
CASRGQGSSYEQYF
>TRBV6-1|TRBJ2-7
CASSDRDSATFFSYEQYF
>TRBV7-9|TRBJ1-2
CASSLRTGTGAYGYTF
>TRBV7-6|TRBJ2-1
CASSLVLAGTYNEQFF
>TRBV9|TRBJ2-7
CASSVTAGRSYEQYF
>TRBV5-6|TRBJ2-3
CASSGTGRPDTQYF
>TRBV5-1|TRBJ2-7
CASSPARLAGAYEQYF
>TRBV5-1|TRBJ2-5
CASSLVGQGVETQYF
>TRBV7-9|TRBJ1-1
CASRPGRDRIEAFF
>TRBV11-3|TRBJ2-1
CASSFGDNEQFF
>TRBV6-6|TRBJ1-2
CASSSDRESGYTF
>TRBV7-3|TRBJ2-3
CASSRTGSTDTQYF
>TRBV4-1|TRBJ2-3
CASSPFPGQGSTDTQYF
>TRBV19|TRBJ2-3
CASSISGIGRDTQYF
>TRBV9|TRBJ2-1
CASSPGMGNEQFF
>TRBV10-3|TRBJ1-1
CAVQQGEGSEAFF
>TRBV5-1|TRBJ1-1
CASSPVGGAETEAFF
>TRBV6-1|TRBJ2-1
CASIRGGSRSEQFF